This entry is about one T cell receptor beta chain. Profiled with immunoSEQ multiplex PCR; TCRdb holds only in-frame clones, not every one. The sample lists roughly 40,000 clones; less than 95% were seen once. This sample was included in a study of T cell changes during pregnancy in multiple sclerosis. CDR1 is MNHEY, CDR2 SVGAGI, per germline. The V gene end was trimmed by 7 bases and the J gene end by 4 bases; junction bases not matched to a gene: 6. This CDR3 contains 13 residues. The sample here was peripheral blood, taken in the third trimester of pregnancy. The receptor was derived from a female donor with multiple sclerosis, enrolled in a pregnancy study. This chain connects TRBV6-5 to TRBJ1-1; 7 nucleotides agree with TRBD1. The DNA for the CDR3 is TGTGCCAGCAAGACAGGGCGGACCACTGAAGCTTTCTTT. It codes for CASKTGRTTEAFF.